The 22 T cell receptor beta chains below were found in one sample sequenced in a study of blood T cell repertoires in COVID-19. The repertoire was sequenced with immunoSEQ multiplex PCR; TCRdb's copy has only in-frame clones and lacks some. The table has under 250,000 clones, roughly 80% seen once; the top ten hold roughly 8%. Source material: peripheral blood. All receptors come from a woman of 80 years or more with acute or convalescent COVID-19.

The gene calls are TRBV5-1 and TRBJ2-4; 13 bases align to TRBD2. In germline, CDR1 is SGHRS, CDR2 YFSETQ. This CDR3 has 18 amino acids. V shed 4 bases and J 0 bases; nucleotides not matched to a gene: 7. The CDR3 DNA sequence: TGCGCCAGCAGCCCCCAGGGACTAGCGGGGCTAGCCAAAAACATTCAGTACTTC. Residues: CASSPQGLAGLAKNIQYF.

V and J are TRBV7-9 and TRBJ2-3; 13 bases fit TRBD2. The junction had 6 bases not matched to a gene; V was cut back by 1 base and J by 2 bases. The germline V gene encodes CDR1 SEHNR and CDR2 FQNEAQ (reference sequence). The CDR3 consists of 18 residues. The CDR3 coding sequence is TGTGCCAGCAGCTTAGGGACTAGCGGGGGACGATACACAGATACGCAGTATTTT. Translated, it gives CASSLGTSGGRYTDTQYF.

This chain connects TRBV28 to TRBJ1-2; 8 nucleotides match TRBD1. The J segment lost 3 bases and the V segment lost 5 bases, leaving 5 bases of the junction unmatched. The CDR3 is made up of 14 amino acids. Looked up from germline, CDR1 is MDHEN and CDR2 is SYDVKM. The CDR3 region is CASSVTGADYGYTF. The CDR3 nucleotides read TGTGCCAGCAGTGTGACAGGGGCGGACTATGGCTACACCTTC.

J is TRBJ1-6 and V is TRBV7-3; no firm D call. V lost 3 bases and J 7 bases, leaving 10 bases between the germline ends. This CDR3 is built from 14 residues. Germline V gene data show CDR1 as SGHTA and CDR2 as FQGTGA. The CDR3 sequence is CASSFGINNSPLHF. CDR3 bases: TGTGCCAGCAGCTTCGGGATTAACAATTCACCCCTCCACTTT.

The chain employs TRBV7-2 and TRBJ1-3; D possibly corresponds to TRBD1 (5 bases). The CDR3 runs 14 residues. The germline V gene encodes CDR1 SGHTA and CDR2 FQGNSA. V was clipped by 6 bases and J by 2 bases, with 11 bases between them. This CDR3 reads CASSPGTPGNTIYF. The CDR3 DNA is TGTGCCAGCAGTCCCGGGACTCCTGGAAACACCATATATTTT.

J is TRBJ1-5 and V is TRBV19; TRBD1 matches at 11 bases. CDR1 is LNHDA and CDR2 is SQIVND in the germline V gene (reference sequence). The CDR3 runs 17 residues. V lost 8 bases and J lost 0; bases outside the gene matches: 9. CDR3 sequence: CASCFSGQGGSNQPQHF. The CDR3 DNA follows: TGTGCCAGTTGTTTTTCGGGACAGGGGGGTAGCAATCAGCCCCAGCATTTT.

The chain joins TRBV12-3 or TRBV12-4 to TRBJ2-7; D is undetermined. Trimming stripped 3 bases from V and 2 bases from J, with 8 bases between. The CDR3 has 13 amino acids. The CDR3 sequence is CASSFPPPYEQYF. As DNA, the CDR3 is TGTGCCAGCAGTTTCCCTCCTCCCTACGAGCAGTACTTC.

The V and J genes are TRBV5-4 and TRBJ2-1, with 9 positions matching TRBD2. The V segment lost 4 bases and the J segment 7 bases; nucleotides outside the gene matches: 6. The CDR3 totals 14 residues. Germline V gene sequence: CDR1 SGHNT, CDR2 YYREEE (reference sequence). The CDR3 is CASSIRTSANEQFF. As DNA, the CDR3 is TGTGCCAGCAGCATCCGGACTAGCGCGAATGAGCAGTTCTTC.

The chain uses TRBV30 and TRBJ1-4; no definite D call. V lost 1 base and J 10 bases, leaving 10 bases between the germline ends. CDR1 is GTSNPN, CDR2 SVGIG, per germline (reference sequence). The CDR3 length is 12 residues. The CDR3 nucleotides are TGTGCCTGGAGTGCGTCACAGTTAAAACTGTTTTTT. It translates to CAWSASQLKLFF. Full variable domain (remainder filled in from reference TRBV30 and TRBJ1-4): SQTIHQWPATLVQPVGSPLSLECTVEGTSNPNLYWYRQAAGRGLQLLFYSVGIGQISSEVPQNLSASRPQDRQFILSSKKLLLSDSGFYLCAWSASQLKLFFGSGTQLSVL.

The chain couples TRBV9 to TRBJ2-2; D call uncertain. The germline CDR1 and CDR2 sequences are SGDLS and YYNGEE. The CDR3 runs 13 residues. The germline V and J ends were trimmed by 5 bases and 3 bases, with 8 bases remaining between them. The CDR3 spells CASRATHTGELFF. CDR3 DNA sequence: TGTGCCAGCAGGGCGACTCACACCGGGGAGCTGTTTTTT.

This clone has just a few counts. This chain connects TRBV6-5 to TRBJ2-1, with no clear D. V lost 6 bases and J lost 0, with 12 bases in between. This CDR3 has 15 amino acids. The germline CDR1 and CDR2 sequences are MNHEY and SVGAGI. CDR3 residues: CASRPNRNSYNEQFF. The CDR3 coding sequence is TGTGCCAGCAGACCTAACAGAAACTCCTACAATGAGCAGTTCTTC.

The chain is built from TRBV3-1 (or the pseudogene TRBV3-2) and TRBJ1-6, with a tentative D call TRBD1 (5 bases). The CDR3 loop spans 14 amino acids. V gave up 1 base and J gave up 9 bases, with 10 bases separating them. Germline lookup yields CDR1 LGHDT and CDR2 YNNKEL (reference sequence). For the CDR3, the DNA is TGTGCCAGCAGCCAAGCCCAGGGCCGTTCACCCCTCCACTTT. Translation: CASSQAQGRSPLHF.

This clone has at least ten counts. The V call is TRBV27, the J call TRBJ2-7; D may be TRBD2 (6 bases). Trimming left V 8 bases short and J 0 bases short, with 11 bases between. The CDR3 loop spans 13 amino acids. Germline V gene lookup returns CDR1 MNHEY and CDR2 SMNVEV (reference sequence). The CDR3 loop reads CASSGDASYEQYF. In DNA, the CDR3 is TGTGCCAGCTCGGGGGACGCCTCCTACGAGCAGTACTTC.

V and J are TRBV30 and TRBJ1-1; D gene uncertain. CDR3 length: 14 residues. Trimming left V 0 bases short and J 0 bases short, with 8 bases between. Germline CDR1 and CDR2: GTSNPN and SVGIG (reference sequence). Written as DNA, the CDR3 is TGTGCCTGGAGTGTACGGGGATTGAACACTGAAGCTTTCTTT. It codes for CAWSVRGLNTEAFF. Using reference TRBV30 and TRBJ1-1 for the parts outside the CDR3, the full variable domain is SQTIHQWPATLVQPVGSPLSLECTVEGTSNPNLYWYRQAAGRGLQLLFYSVGIGQISSEVPQNLSASRPQDRQFILSSKKLLLSDSGFYLCAWSVRGLNTEAFFGQGTRLTVV.

CDR3 loop: CASSLAGSNEKLFF. The CDR3 nucleotides are TGTGCCAGCAGCTTGGCGGGGTCTAATGAAAAACTGTTTTTT. The rearrangement uses TRBV5-4 and TRBJ1-4; unclear D gene. The germline CDR1 and CDR2 sequences are SGHNT and YYREEE (reference sequence). Between the trimmed V and J ends, which lost 0 bases and 3 bases, there was a span of 6 bases. This CDR3 spans 14 amino acids.

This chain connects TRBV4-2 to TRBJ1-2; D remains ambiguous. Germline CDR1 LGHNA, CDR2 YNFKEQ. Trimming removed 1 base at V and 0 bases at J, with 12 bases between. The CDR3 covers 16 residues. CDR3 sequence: CASSQAPGAANYGYTF. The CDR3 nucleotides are TGTGCCAGCAGCCAAGCCCCGGGAGCCGCTAACTATGGCTACACCTTC.

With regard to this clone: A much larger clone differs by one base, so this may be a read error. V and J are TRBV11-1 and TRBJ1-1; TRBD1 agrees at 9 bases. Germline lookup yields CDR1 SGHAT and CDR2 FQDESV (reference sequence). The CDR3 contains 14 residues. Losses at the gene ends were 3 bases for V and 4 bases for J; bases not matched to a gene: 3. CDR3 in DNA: TGTGCCAGCAGCTTCGGACAGGGGAGCACTGAAGCTTTCTTT. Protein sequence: CASSFGQGSTEAFF.

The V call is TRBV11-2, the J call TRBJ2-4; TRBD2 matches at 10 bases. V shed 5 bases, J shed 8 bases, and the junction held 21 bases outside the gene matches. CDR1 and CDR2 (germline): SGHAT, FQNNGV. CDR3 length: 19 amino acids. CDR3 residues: CASSTKVPPSGGEVYIQYF. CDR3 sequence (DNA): TGTGCCAGCAGCACAAAGGTCCCCCCCAGCGGGGGGGAGGTTTACATTCAGTACTTC.

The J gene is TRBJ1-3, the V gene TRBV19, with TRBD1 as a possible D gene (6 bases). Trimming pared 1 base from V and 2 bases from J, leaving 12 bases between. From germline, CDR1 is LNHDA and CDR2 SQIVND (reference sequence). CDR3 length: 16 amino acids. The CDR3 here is CASSIGTEPTGNTIYF. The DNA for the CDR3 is TGTGCCAGTAGTATAGGGACAGAGCCTACTGGAAACACCATATATTTT.

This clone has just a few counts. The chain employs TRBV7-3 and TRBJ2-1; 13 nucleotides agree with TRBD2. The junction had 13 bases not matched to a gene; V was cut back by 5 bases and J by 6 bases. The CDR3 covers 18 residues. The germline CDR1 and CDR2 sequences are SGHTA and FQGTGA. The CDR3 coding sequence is TGTGCCAGCAGCCCGCCCACTAGCGGGAGGGCCCCGGCCAATGAGCAGTTCTTC. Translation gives CASSPPTSGRAPANEQFF.

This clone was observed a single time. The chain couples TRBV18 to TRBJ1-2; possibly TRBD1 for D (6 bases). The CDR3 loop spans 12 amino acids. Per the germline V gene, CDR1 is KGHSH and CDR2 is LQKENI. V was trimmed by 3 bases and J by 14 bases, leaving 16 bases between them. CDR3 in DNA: TGTGCCAGCTCACCCCAGGGGACGTCGGGGACCTTC. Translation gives CASSPQGTSGTF.

CDR3 bases: TGTGCCAGCAGTTGGGGACAGAGAGATACGCAGTATTTT. Its protein product is CASSWGQRDTQYF. This chain connects TRBV27 to TRBJ2-3, with 7 bases identical to TRBD1. V was clipped by 4 bases and J by 5 bases; unmatched bases: 3. The germline V gene encodes CDR1 MNHEY and CDR2 SMNVEV (reference sequence). CDR3 length: 13 residues.